This T cell receptor beta chain is from a study of Ad26.COV2.S vaccination and SARS-CoV-2 variants. Sample treatment: approximately 18 received Ad26.COV2.S at low or high dose, single or two shots; about 5 received placebo; per-sample allocation not given. Day 63 after the first vaccine or placebo injection was the time point for sampling. The germline V gene has CDR1 SGHNT and CDR2 YYREEE (reference sequence). The CDR3 covers 13 residues. V lost 2 bases, J lost 7 bases, and 5 bases stayed unmatched. Details on this clone: Other DNA sequences within the sample encode an identical CDR3.

Clones were read by immunoSEQ multiplex PCR, and TCRdb kept only the in-frame ones, dropping some. The sample contains about 350,000 clones, around 89% of which appear only once. The chain links TRBV5-4 to TRBJ1-2, with 7 bases lining up with TRBD1. The TCR was taken from a person between 18 and 60 years old who received the Ad26.COV2.S COVID-19 vaccine or a placebo. The sample consisted of peripheral blood, taken in a trial of Ad26.COV2.S vaccine versus placebo. CDR3 in DNA: TGTGCCAGCAGCTTAGACAGGGTTGGTGGCTACACCTTC. It encodes CASSLDRVGGYTF.